These 29 T cell receptor beta chains originate from one sample sequenced in a study of radiotherapy plus CTLA-4 blockade in lung cancer. TCRdb keeps only in-frame clones here, not all; method: immunoSEQ multiplex PCR. This sample has 80,000 or so clones, with approximately 84% found just once. The sequences come from peripheral blood, collected from a patient treated with radiotherapy plus ipilimumab. The receptor source for this set is a human donor with non-small cell lung cancer who had stable disease on radiotherapy plus ipilimumab.

This clone has just one count. The gene calls are TRBV2 and TRBJ2-7; no clear D. V lost 2 bases and J lost 2, with 10 bases in between. CDR1 and CDR2 (germline): SNHLY, FYNNEI. This CDR3 region has 14 residues. The CDR3 sequence: CASSEQDGAYEQYF. The CDR3, as DNA: TGTGCCAGCAGTGAACAGGACGGAGCCTACGAGCAGTACTTC.

The chain has TRBV4-1 and TRBJ2-7; TRBD2 might be the D (5 bases). V gave up 3 bases and J gave up 0 bases, with 12 bases separating them. The CDR3 is 15 amino acids. Germline V gene data show CDR1 as MGHRA and CDR2 as YSYEKL. CDR3 loop: CASSQALATSYEQYF. As DNA, the CDR3 is TGCGCCAGCAGCCAGGCCCTAGCAACCTCCTACGAGCAGTACTTC.

The chain employs TRBV19 and TRBJ2-1; D is possibly TRBD1 (5 bases). Germline CDR1 is LNHDA and CDR2 is SQIVND (reference sequence). The V end lost 10 bases, the J end lost 6 bases, and 22 bases lay between the germline ends. CDR3 length: 15 amino acids. The CDR3 DNA sequence: TGTGCCAACTCGACGCGCAGGGCATCCCCCAATGAGCAGTTCTTC. Amino acids: CANSTRRASPNEQFF.

This sequence joins TRBV7-6 and TRBJ2-5, with a tentative D call TRBD1 (6 bases). Germline-derived CDR1 and CDR2 are SGHVS and FNYEAQ. V gave up 0 bases and J gave up 5 bases, with 13 bases separating them. CDR3 length: 15 residues. CDR3 DNA sequence: TGTGCCAGCAGCTTAGCTCAGGCCCAGGGGGAGACCCAGTACTTC. Amino acids: CASSLAQAQGETQYF.

The J gene is TRBJ2-3, the V gene TRBV12-2; the D call in the table, TRBD2, was not verified against the DNA. TRBV12-2 is tagged as a pseudogene. This CDR3 is built from 18 residues. The CDR3 here is CASRLIRAGGPSTDTQYF. The CDR3 nucleotides are TGTGCAAGTCGCTTAATCAGAGCGGGAGGGCCTAGCACAGATACGCAGTATTTT.

J is TRBJ2-5 and V is TRBV6-6; no clear D gene. CDR3 length: 16 residues. Trimming removed 2 bases at V and 4 bases at J, with 17 bases between. Germline values: CDR1 MNHNY, CDR2 SVGAGI (reference sequence). For the CDR3, the DNA is TGTGCCAGCAGTTACGATGCAGCACCTCGAGGAGAGACCCAGTACTTC. Protein: CASSYDAAPRGETQYF.

The J gene is TRBJ2-1, the V gene TRBV5-1, with 11 bases fitting TRBD2. J was trimmed by 8 bases and V by 0 bases; bases with no gene match: 13. The CDR3 runs 18 residues. Germline V gives CDR1 SGHRS, CDR2 YFSETQ. CDR3 in amino acids: CASSLGLAGSWPKDEQFF. CDR3 bases: TGCGCCAGCAGCTTGGGACTAGCGGGAAGTTGGCCTAAGGATGAGCAGTTCTTC.

There are a few counts of this clone. The chain uses TRBV18 and TRBJ1-5; TRBD1 aligns across 9 bases. The CDR3 is made up of 13 amino acids. With 5 bases clipped from V and 7 bases from J, the junction kept 3 bases outside the gene matches. In germline, CDR1 is KGHSH, CDR2 LQKENI. DNA of the CDR3: TGTGCCAGCTCAGGGACAGGGAAACAGCCCCAGCATTTT. Its protein is CASSGTGKQPQHF.

The rearrangement links TRBV5-1 to TRBJ1-3, with a possible D match to TRBD1 (5 bases). CDR3 length: 16 residues. Germline CDR1 and CDR2: SGHRS and YFSETQ. V lost 1 base to trimming and J lost 0 bases, with 11 bases between them. This CDR3 reads CASSLRGGLSGNTIYF. The DNA of the CDR3 is TGCGCCAGCAGCTTGCGGGGCGGCCTCTCTGGAAACACCATATATTTT. Full variable domain (outside the CDR3, taken from reference TRBV5-1 and TRBJ1-3): KAGVTQTPRYLIKTRGQQVTLSCSPISGHRSVSWYQQTPGQGLQFLFEYFSETQRNKGNFPGRFSGRQFSNSRSEMNVSTLELGDSALYLCASSLRGGLSGNTIYFGEGSWLTVV.

The chain is built from TRBV7-9 and TRBJ1-1; D ambiguous. Between the trimmed V and J ends, which lost 2 bases and 0 bases, there was a span of 7 bases. This CDR3 comprises 14 residues. In germline, CDR1 is SEHNR, CDR2 FQNEAQ (reference sequence). The CDR3 protein is CASSLYGLNTEAFF. For the CDR3, the DNA is TGTGCCAGCAGCTTATATGGGCTGAACACTGAAGCTTTCTTT.

The table lists this clone with a few counts. The chain uses TRBV19 and TRBJ2-7; weak D call: TRBD2 (5 bases). There are 13 residues in the CDR3. With 9 bases removed from V and 3 bases from J, the gap between germline ends came to 15 bases. Per the germline V gene, CDR1 is LNHDA and CDR2 is SQIVND (reference sequence). The CDR3 DNA sequence: TGTGCCAGCGCTCCTGAGGGTCTCTACGAGCAGTACTTC. Translation gives CASAPEGLYEQYF.

This chain links TRBV28 with TRBJ2-2; D unclear. The CDR3 is 14 amino acids. The ends were cut back, 1 base at V and 7 bases at J, with 10 bases in the middle. Germline values: CDR1 MDHEN, CDR2 SYDVKM. CDR3 in DNA: TGTGCCAGCAGTTTATTCCCGGGTGGCGGGGAGCTGTTTTTT. Protein product: CASSLFPGGGELFF.

The chain combines TRBV30 with TRBJ1-6; 8 nucleotides match TRBD1. Germline CDR1 reads GTSNPN; CDR2 reads SVGIG (reference sequence). The CDR3 consists of 13 residues. V shed 5 bases and J 7 bases; nucleotides not matched to a gene: 4. For the CDR3, the DNA is TGTGCCTGGGGACAGGGTACCAATTCACCCCTCCACTTT. Amino acids: CAWGQGTNSPLHF. The whole variable domain, remainder taken from reference TRBV30 and TRBJ1-6, is SQTIHQWPATLVQPVGSPLSLECTVEGTSNPNLYWYRQAAGRGLQLLFYSVGIGQISSEVPQNLSASRPQDRQFILSSKKLLLSDSGFYLCAWGQGTNSPLHFGNGTRLTVT.

The chain carries TRBV7-8 and TRBJ1-2, with D hard to call. This CDR3 comprises 15 residues. Trimming took 2 bases from V and 4 from J, leaving 14 bases between them. The germline gives CDR1 SGHVS, CDR2 FQNEAQ. The CDR3 nucleotides are TGTGCCAGCAGCTTATTAGTCAGCACAGTCTATGGCTACACCTTC. This sequence encodes CASSLLVSTVYGYTF.

This clone came up a few times. The chain joins TRBV14 to TRBJ1-5, with D perhaps TRBD1 (5 bases). This CDR3 contains 14 residues. The V end was cut by 1 base, the J end by 5 bases, with 9 bases between. Germline V gives CDR1 SGHDN, CDR2 FVKESK. The CDR3 loop reads CASSQVTGDQPQHF. The CDR3 nucleotides are TGTGCCAGCAGCCAAGTTACAGGTGATCAGCCCCAGCATTTT.

This chain links TRBV7-9 with TRBJ2-1; weak D call: TRBD1 (5 bases). Trimming removed 5 bases from V and 3 bases from J, with 17 bases in between. Germline loops: CDR1 SEHNR, CDR2 FQNEAQ (reference sequence). This CDR3 spans 16 amino acids. The CDR3 reads CASSRRQLSSYNEQFF. As DNA, the CDR3 is TGTGCCAGCAGCCGCCGACAGCTGAGTAGCTACAATGAGCAGTTCTTC.

This chain uses TRBV5-1 with TRBJ2-2; TRBD1 agrees at 8 bases. There are 16 residues in the CDR3. Germline V gene sequence: CDR1 SGHRS, CDR2 YFSETQ. The ends lost 7 bases at V and 7 bases at J; junction bases unmatched: 15. CDR3 region: CASEEVGRGHGGELFF. DNA of the CDR3: TGCGCCAGCGAGGAGGTCGGCAGGGGGCATGGCGGGGAGCTGTTTTTT.

V gene TRBV5-1 combines with J gene TRBJ2-7, with 7 bases aligning to TRBD2. The germline gives CDR1 SGHRS, CDR2 YFSETQ. Trimming took 3 bases from V and 5 from J; bases not matched to a gene: 8. This CDR3 has 14 residues. CDR3 region: CASSSGTGTNEQYF. CDR3 nucleotides: TGCGCCAGCAGCTCCGGGACGGGGACTAACGAGCAGTACTTC.

CDR3 loop: CASSRQGPSRETQYF. In nucleotides, the CDR3 is TGTGCCAGCAGTCGACAGGGCCCCTCCAGAGAGACCCAGTACTTC. The genes are TRBV6-1 and TRBJ2-5, with TRBD1 matching 7 bases. After removal of 5 bases from V and 4 bases from J, the junction contained 10 bases not matched to a gene. The germline V gene encodes CDR1 MNHNS and CDR2 SASEGT. The CDR3 covers 15 residues.

The chain is built from TRBV6-6 and TRBJ2-4; 8 positions agree with TRBD1. Germline CDR1 and CDR2: MNHNY and SVGAGI (reference sequence). The CDR3 has 16 amino acids. V shed 5 bases and J 9 bases; nucleotides not matched to a gene: 15. The CDR3 region has the DNA TGTGCCAGCAGTCCTTCCTCGGGACAGGTATTAGGCATTCAGTACTTC. It specifies CASSPSSGQVLGIQYF.

The gene calls are TRBV27 and TRBJ1-5, with TRBD1 identical over 7 bases. The trim removed 8 bases at V and 3 bases at J, leaving 4 bases unmatched. Per germline, CDR1 MNHEY and CDR2 SMNVEV (reference sequence). CDR3 size: 13 residues. The CDR3 region is CASGTELNQPQHF. The CDR3 region has the DNA TGTGCCAGCGGGACAGAGCTCAATCAGCCCCAGCATTTT.

The chain is built from TRBV11-3 and TRBJ2-3; 10 bases line up with TRBD2. After removal of 4 bases from V and 0 bases from J, the junction contained 7 bases not matched to a gene. CDR1 and CDR2 from the germline V gene are SGHNT and YENEEA. There are 17 residues in the CDR3. As DNA, the CDR3 is TGTGCCAGCAGCTCCAGCGGGAGGGCCCCTAGCACAGATACGCAGTATTTT. Protein product: CASSSSGRAPSTDTQYF.

The chain carries TRBV7-3 and TRBJ2-1, with 7 bases aligning to TRBD2. The V gene's germline CDR1 is SGHTA and CDR2 FQGTGA. V gave up 5 bases and J gave up 7 bases; unmatched junction bases: 14. This CDR3 contains 16 residues. CDR3 sequence reads: CASSPQGAGVRNEQFF. The CDR3 bases are TGTGCCAGCAGCCCCCAGGGTGCGGGAGTTCGTAATGAGCAGTTCTTC.

To note about this clone: Its ends do not fully match the called genes, so a read error is possible. V gene TRBV29-1 combines with J gene TRBJ2-7; D assignment may be TRBD1 or TRBD2 (5 bases each). CDR1 and CDR2 from the germline V gene are SQVTM and ANQGSEA. The length of the CDR3 is 11 residues. The CDR3 DNA reads TGCAGCGTTGATACCGGGACCAGATTAGACTTC. This sequence encodes CSVDTGTRLDF.

The chain employs TRBV2 and TRBJ2-7, with a weak D call TRBD2 (6 bases). Trimming pared 7 bases from V and 0 bases from J, leaving 10 bases between. The CDR3 covers 13 residues. Per the germline V gene, CDR1 is SNHLY and CDR2 is FYNNEI. The CDR3 region has the DNA TGTGCCAGCAAGGACGGGAGCTCCTACGAGCAGTACTTC. Translated, it gives CASKDGSSYEQYF. The whole variable domain, remainder taken from reference TRBV2 and TRBJ2-7, is EPEVTQTPSHQVTQMGQEVILRCVPISNHLYFYWYRQILGQKVEFLVSFYNNEISEKSEIFDDQFSVERPDGSNFTLKIRSTKLEDSAMYFCASKDGSSYEQYFGPGTRLTVT.

This clone was seen only once. The V gene is TRBV29-1, the J gene TRBJ1-1, with 10 bases aligning to TRBD1. This CDR3 has 11 amino acids. The trim removed 8 bases at V and 8 bases at J, leaving 5 bases unmatched. Germline V gene data show CDR1 as SQVTM and CDR2 as ANQGSEA. CDR3 sequence (DNA): TGCAGCACCCGGACAGGGGGGGAAGCTTTCTTT. This encodes CSTRTGGEAFF. The whole variable domain, filled in from reference TRBV29-1 and TRBJ1-1, reads SAVISQKPSRDICQRGTSLTIQCQVDSQVTMMFWYRQQPGQSLTLIATANQGSEATYESGFVIDKFPISRPNLTFSTLTVSNMSPEDSSIYLCSTRTGGEAFFGQGTRLTVV.

The rearrangement joins TRBV11-2 to TRBJ2-7; D gene unclear. The V gene lost 5 bases and the J gene lost 0 bases, with 17 bases spanning the gap. Per the germline V gene, CDR1 is SGHAT and CDR2 is FQNNGV. The CDR3 is 16 residues long. This chain's CDR3 is CASSPRPAGLSYEQYF. The CDR3 region has the DNA TGTGCCAGCAGCCCCCGCCCGGCAGGCCTCTCCTACGAGCAGTACTTC.

The genes are TRBV9 and TRBJ1-5; 10 positions agree with TRBD1. The CDR3 contains 20 residues. J gave up 4 bases and V 0 bases, and 16 bases lay outside the gene matches. Germline V CDR1 and CDR2: SGDLS, YYNGEE. For the CDR3, the DNA is TGTGCCAGCAGCGTAGTCATGCGACAGGGGGCCGAGGAGAGAAATCAGCCCCAGCATTTT. This sequence encodes CASSVVMRQGAEERNQPQHF. The full variable domain, its missing parts supplied by reference TRBV9 and TRBJ1-5, is DSGVTQTPKHLITATGQRVTLRCSPRSGDLSVYWYQQSLDQGLQFLIQYYNGEERAKGNILERFSAQQFPDLHSELNLSSLELGDSALYFCASSVVMRQGAEERNQPQHFGDGTRLSIL.

V usage is TRBV30 and J usage is TRBJ2-6; D might be TRBD1 (7 bases). Germline loops: CDR1 GTSNPN, CDR2 SVGIG (reference sequence). With 4 bases removed from V and 0 bases from J, the gap between germline ends came to 13 bases. This CDR3 spans 16 amino acids. CDR3 bases: TGTGCCTGGAACAGGGGACTCAGCTCTGGGGCCAACGTCCTGACTTTC. This translates into CAWNRGLSSGANVLTF.